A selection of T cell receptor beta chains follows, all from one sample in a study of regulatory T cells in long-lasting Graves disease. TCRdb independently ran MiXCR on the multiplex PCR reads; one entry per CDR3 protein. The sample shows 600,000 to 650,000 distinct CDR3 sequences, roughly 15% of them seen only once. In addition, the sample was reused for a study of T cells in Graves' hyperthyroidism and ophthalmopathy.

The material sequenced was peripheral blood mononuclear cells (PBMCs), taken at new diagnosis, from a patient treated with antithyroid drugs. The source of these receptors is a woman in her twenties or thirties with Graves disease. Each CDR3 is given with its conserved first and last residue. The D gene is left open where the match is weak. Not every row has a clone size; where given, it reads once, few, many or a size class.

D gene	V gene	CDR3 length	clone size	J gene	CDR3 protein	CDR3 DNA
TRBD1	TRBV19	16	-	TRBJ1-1	CASSPGTGGGGTEAFF	TGTGCCAGTAGCCCCGGGACAGGGGGCGGCGGCACTGAAGCTTTCTTT
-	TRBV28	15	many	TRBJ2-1	CASSLINRLIDEQFF	TGTGCCAGCAGTTTGATTAACAGGTTAATCGATGAGCAGTTCTTC
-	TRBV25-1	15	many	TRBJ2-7	CASSSPRGMASEQYF	TGTGCCAGCAGTTCCCCGCGGGGAATGGCTTCCGAGCAGTACTTC
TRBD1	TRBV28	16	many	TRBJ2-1	CASSSSRTGGFNEQFF	TGTGCCAGCTCTTCCTCCCGGACAGGGGGTTTCAATGAGCAGTTCTTC
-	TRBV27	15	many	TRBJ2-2	CASSPGHLNTGELFF	TGTGCCAGCAGTCCGGGACACTTGAACACCGGGGAGCTGTTTTTT
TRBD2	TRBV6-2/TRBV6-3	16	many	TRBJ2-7	CASSRGLAGSSYEQYF	TGTGCCAGCAGTCGGGGACTAGCGGGATCCTCCTACGAGCAGTACTTC
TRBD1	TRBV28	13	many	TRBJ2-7	CASGQGSKYEQYF	TGTGCCAGCGGACAGGGTTCCAAGTACGAGCAGTACTTC
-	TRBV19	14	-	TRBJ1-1	CASSIQAGDTEAFF	TGTGCCAGTAGTATACAGGCCGGGGACACTGAAGCTTTCTTT
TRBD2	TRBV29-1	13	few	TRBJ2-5	CSVAGGGQETQYF	TGCAGCGTAGCGGGAGGGGGGCAAGAGACCCAGTACTTC
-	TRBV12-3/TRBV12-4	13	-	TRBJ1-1	CASSLNSGTEAFF	TGTGCCAGCAGTTTAAATTCCGGCACTGAAGCTTTCTTT
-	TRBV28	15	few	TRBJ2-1	CASSLLQGWIDEQFF	TGTGCCAGCAGTTTATTGCAGGGTTGGATCGATGAGCAGTTCTTC
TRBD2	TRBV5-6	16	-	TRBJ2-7	CASSLRYSGSRYEQYF	TGTGCCAGCAGCTTGCGGTATAGCGGGAGTCGGTACGAGCAGTACTTC
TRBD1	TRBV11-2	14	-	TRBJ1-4	CASSVGQGYEKLFF	TGTGCCAGCAGCGTTGGACAGGGCTATGAAAAACTGTTTTTT
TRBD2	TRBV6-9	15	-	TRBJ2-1	CASSYNTGGSNEQFF	TGTGCCAGCAGTTACAATACGGGAGGGAGCAATGAGCAGTTCTTC
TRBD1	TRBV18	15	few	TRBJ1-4	CASSPQTGENEKLFF	TGTGCCAGCTCACCACAGACAGGGGAGAATGAAAAACTGTTTTTT
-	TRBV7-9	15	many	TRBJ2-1	CASSLFVTGDNEQFF	TGTGCCAGCAGCTTATTCGTGACAGGTGATAATGAGCAGTTCTTC
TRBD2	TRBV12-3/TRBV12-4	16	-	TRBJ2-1	CASEDPRERTYNEQFF	TGTGCCAGCGAAGACCCGCGGGAGAGGACCTACAATGAGCAGTTCTTC
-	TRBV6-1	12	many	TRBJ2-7	CASRWATHEQYF	TGTGCCAGCAGGTGGGCCACGCACGAGCAGTACTTC
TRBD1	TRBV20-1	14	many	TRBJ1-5	CSVGQDRVNQPQHF	TGCAGTGTGGGGCAGGACAGGGTCAATCAGCCCCAGCATTTT
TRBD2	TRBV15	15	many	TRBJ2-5	CATSRDPLAGETQYF	TGTGCCACCAGCAGAGACCCACTAGCGGGAGAGACCCAGTACTTC
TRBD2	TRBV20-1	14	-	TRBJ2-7	CSASRTSRSYEQYF	TGCAGTGCTAGCCGGACTAGCCGCTCCTACGAGCAGTACTTC
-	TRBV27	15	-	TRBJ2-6	CASSSAGIGANVLTF	TGTGCCAGCAGTTCGGCAGGGATAGGGGCCAACGTCCTGACTTTC
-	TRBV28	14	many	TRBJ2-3	CASSLRSPTDTQYF	TGTGCCAGCAGTTTACGTAGTCCCACAGATACGCAGTATTTT
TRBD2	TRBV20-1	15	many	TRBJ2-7	CSARDARAGLYEQYF	TGCAGTGCTAGAGATGCTCGAGCGGGGCTTTACGAGCAGTACTTC
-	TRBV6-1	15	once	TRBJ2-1	CASSTGVEAANEQFF	TGTGCCAGCAGTACCGGGGTTGAAGCGGCAAATGAGCAGTTCTTC
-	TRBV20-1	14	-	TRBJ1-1	CSARANTGQSEAFF	TGCAGTGCTAGAGCTAATACCGGACAGTCTGAAGCTTTCTTT
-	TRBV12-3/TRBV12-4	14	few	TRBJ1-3	CASSLKQGGNTIYF	TGTGCCAGCAGTTTAAAGCAGGGTGGAAACACCATATATTTT
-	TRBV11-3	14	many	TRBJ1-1	CASSPVGDGTEAFF	TGTGCCAGCAGCCCAGTGGGGGACGGCACTGAAGCTTTCTTT
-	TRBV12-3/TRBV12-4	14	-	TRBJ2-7	CASSYSGGTYERYF	TGTGCCAGCAGTTACTCCGGCGGAACCTACGAGCGGTACTTC
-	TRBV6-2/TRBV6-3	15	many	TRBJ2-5	CASSYEGSRKETQYF	TGTGCCAGCAGTTACGAGGGATCAAGAAAAGAGACCCAGTACTTC
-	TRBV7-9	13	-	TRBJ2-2	CASSFQLTGELFF	TGTGCCAGCAGCTTTCAGCTAACCGGGGAGCTGTTTTTT
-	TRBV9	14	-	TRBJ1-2	CASSPGGPSYGYTF	TGTGCCAGCAGCCCAGGAGGCCCCAGCTATGGCTACACCTTC
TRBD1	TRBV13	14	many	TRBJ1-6	CASRRDSSNSPLHF	TGTGCCAGCAGACGGGACAGCTCTAATTCACCCCTCCACTTT
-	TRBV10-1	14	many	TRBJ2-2	CASSESGGFGELFF	TGCGCCAGCAGTGAGTCAGGGGGATTCGGGGAGCTGTTTTTT
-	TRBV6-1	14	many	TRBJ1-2	CASSPLSSAYGYTF	TGTGCCAGCAGTCCCCTTAGTTCAGCGTATGGCTACACCTTC
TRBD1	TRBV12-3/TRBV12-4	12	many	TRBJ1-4	CASGTVNEKLFF	TGTGCCAGCGGGACAGTGAATGAAAAACTGTTTTTT
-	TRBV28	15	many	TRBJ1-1	CASSLQDSYNTEAFF	TGTGCCAGCAGTTTGCAGGACAGTTATAACACTGAAGCTTTCTTT
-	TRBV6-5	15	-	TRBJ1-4	CASSYSTRTLEKLFF	TGTGCCAGCAGTTACTCGACGCGGACGTTGGAAAAACTGTTTTTT
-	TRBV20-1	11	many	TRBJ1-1	CSCWLNTEAFF	TGCAGCTGCTGGCTGAACACTGAAGCTTTCTTT
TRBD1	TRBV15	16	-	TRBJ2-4	CATSGTRDRDKYIQYF	TGTGCCACCAGCGGGACCCGGGACAGGGATAAGTACATTCAGTACTTC
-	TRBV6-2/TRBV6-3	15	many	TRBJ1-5	CASRVYPLDNQPQHF	TGTGCCAGCAGAGTATACCCCCTCGACAATCAGCCCCAGCATTTT
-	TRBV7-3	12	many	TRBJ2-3	CASSFNSDTQYF	TGTGCCAGCAGCTTTAATTCAGATACGCAGTATTTT
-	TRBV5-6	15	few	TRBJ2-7	CASSSFLGAGYEQYF	TGTGCCAGCAGCTCGTTTCTGGGGGCGGGCTACGAGCAGTACTTC
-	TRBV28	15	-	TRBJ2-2	CASREGGTNTGELFF	TGTGCCAGCAGAGAGGGGGGAACGAACACCGGGGAGCTGTTTTTT
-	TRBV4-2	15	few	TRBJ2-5	CASSQEGGGKETQYF	TGTGCCAGCAGCCAAGAAGGAGGCGGGAAAGAGACCCAGTACTTC
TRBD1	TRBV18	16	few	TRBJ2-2	CASSHPGQLYTGELFF	TGTGCCAGCTCACATCCGGGACAGCTTTACACCGGGGAGCTGTTTTTT